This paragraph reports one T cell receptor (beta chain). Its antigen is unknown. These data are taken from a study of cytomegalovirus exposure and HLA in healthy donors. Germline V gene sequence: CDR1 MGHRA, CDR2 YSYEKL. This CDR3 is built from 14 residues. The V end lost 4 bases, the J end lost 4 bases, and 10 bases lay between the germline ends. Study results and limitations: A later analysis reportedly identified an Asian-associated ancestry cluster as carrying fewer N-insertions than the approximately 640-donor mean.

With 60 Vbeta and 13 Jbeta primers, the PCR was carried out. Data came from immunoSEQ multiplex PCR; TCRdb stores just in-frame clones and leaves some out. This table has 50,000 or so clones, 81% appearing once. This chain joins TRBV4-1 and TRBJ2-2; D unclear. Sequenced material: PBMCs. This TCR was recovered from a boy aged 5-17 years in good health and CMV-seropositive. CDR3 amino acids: CASSPPVSTGELFF. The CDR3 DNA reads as TGCGCCAGCAGCCCCCCTGTGAGCACCGGGGAGCTGTTTTTT.